This TCR beta chain was profiled in a study of cytomegalovirus exposure and HLA in healthy donors. Study-level results: In vitro testing confirmed a few CMV-associated chains as specific for CMV antigens. Subsequent analysis showed first-cohort TCR clusters tending to co-occur in over a hundred validation repertoires. The authors enumerated around 150 TCR beta chains as linked to cytomegalovirus.

Method: immunoSEQ multiplex PCR; TCRdb's copy keeps in-frame clones and lacks some. Found here are almost 70,000 clones, over 95% of them singletons; the top ten hold 4.5%. Separate from the roughly 670-subject first cohort, the approximately 120-subject validation cohort was the one that the donors belonged to. The length of the CDR3 is 15 residues. Per the germline V gene, CDR1 is SEHNR and CDR2 is FQNEAQ (reference sequence). Germline trimming cut 8 bases from V and 3 bases from J; bases unmatched to any gene: 10. Remarks on this clone: What it binds is not known.

The clonotype comes from a woman between 18 and 30 years old in good health and CMV-seropositive. The chain is built from TRBV7-9 and TRBJ2-1; TRBD2 agrees at 7 bases. The source material was PBMCs. The CDR3 DNA reads as TGTGCCAGCTTGCCGGGCGGGAGCTTCTACAATGAGCAGTTCTTC. It is translated as CASLPGGSFYNEQFF. The complete variable domain, with remaining parts taken from reference TRBV7-9 and TRBJ2-1, reads DTGVSQNPRHKITKRGQNVTFRCDPISEHNRLYWYRQTLGQGPEFLTYFQNEAQLEKSRLLSDRFSAERPKGSFSTLEIQRTEQGDSAMYLCASLPGGSFYNEQFFGPGTRLTVL.